This entry is about one TCR beta chain. The antigen is undetermined. Repertoires were sampled repeatedly during chemoradiotherapy. The entry originates in a study of chemoradiotherapy in HPV16-positive cancers. Findings of the study overall: HPV-responsive T-cell expansion during chemoradiotherapy was linked to improved recurrence-free survival in HPV16-positive patients. During treatment, candidate HPV-specific clones and E7-related motifs expanded in tumor.

Using immunoSEQ multiplex PCR, the repertoire was profiled, and TCRdb retains in-frame clones only, with some absent. The table includes 20,000 to 30,000 clones, about 92% detected once. The sample here was blood, taken from a patient who underwent chemoradiotherapy. The sequence was obtained from a human donor with HPV-associated anogenital cancer.

The CDR3 here is CASSDISGMDTQYF. The CDR3 DNA sequence: TGTGCCAGCAGTGATATCTCCGGGATGGATACGCAGTATTTT. The gene calls are TRBV2 and TRBJ2-3; D is possibly TRBD2 (5 bases). The CDR3 contains 14 residues. Germline CDR1 and CDR2: SNHLY and FYNNEI. The germline V and J ends were trimmed by 3 bases and 6 bases, with 13 bases remaining between them. Based on the CDR3 plus reference TRBV2 and TRBJ2-3, the full variable domain is EPEVTQTPSHQVTQMGQEVILRCVPISNHLYFYWYRQILGQKVEFLVSFYNNEISEKSEIFDDQFSVERPDGSNFTLKIRSTKLEDSAMYFCASSDISGMDTQYFGPGTRLTVL.